This passage covers 11 T cell receptor beta chains from one sample sequenced in a study of lymphopenia after photon versus proton radiotherapy. The method was immunoSEQ multiplex PCR; TCRdb's version includes in-frame clones alone and lacks a portion of them. The sample consists of about 20,000 clones, 92% of them appearing once. The source material was peripheral blood, sampled from a patient treated with photon-based radiotherapy. The receptors originated from a woman aged 40 to 50 with cholangiocarcinoma.

The genes are TRBV5-1 and TRBJ1-1; maybe TRBD1 (6 bases). Germline CDR1 SGHRS, CDR2 YFSETQ. This CDR3 has 14 amino acids. V dropped 4 bases and J dropped 0 bases, with 10 bases sitting between them. CDR3 coding DNA: TGCGCCAGCAGCCCCGGGACACTGAACACTGAAGCTTTCTTT. This sequence encodes CASSPGTLNTEAFF. Together with reference TRBV5-1 and TRBJ1-1, the CDR3 gives the full variable domain: KAGVTQTPRYLIKTRGQQVTLSCSPISGHRSVSWYQQTPGQGLQFLFEYFSETQRNKGNFPGRFSGRQFSNSRSEMNVSTLELGDSALYLCASSPGTLNTEAFFGQGTRLTVV.

This chain links TRBV6-1 with TRBJ1-2; D is perhaps TRBD1 (6 bases). The CDR3 is 17 amino acids. Trimming pared 4 bases from V and 7 bases from J, leaving 25 bases between. The germline V gene has CDR1 MNHNS and CDR2 SASEGT. The CDR3 region has the DNA TGTGCCAGCAGTGGCTCGACCGTGACAGGTTCGGTATTTGGCTACACCTTC. Protein sequence: CASSGSTVTGSVFGYTF.

The chain links TRBV5-1 to TRBJ1-4, with a possible D match to TRBD1 (6 bases). The V gene's germline CDR1 is SGHRS and CDR2 YFSETQ. CDR3 size: 14 residues. Between the trimmed V and J ends, which lost 2 bases and 8 bases, there was a span of 13 bases. CDR3 in DNA: TGCGCCAGCAGCTTAGGGGGGCTTGCGGAAAAACTGTTTTTT. Translated: CASSLGGLAEKLFF. The full variable domain, completed using reference TRBV5-1 and TRBJ1-4, is KAGVTQTPRYLIKTRGQQVTLSCSPISGHRSVSWYQQTPGQGLQFLFEYFSETQRNKGNFPGRFSGRQFSNSRSEMNVSTLELGDSALYLCASSLGGLAEKLFFGSGTQLSVL.

The rearrangement joins TRBV27 to TRBJ1-1; no definite D call. V was cut by 2 bases and J by 4 bases, with 11 bases left in between. Germline CDR1 and CDR2: MNHEY and SMNVEV (reference sequence). The CDR3 is made up of 14 amino acids. The CDR3 sequence: CASSLGRSATEAFF. The CDR3 coding sequence is TGTGCCAGCAGTTTAGGGAGGTCGGCCACTGAAGCTTTCTTT.

This chain links TRBV19 with TRBJ1-2; possible D gene TRBD1, 6 bases. The ends were cut back, 6 bases at V and 8 bases at J, with 16 bases in the middle. The CDR3 totals 13 residues. The germline CDR1 and CDR2 sequences are LNHDA and SQIVND (reference sequence). CDR3 bases: TGTGCCAGTAGACCCCAGGGGCGCGGAGGCTACACCTTC. Residues: CASRPQGRGGYTF. Filled out from reference TRBV19 and TRBJ1-2, the complete variable domain reads DGGITQSPKYLFRKEGQNVTLSCEQNLNHDAMYWYRQDPGQGLRLIYYSQIVNDFQKGDIAEGYSVSREKKESFPLTVTSAQKNPTAFYLCASRPQGRGGYTFGSGTRLTVV.

This clone has a single count. This rearrangement joins TRBV7-3 to TRBJ1-2; 9 positions match TRBD1. Germline V gene lookup returns CDR1 SGHTA and CDR2 FQGTGA. The CDR3 totals 18 residues. J gave up 3 bases and V 7 bases, and 18 bases lay outside the gene matches. In DNA, the CDR3 is TGTGCCAGCATTGGTGAAGGGACAGGGTGGCCCCTGGACTATGGCTACACCTTC. Translated, it gives CASIGEGTGWPLDYGYTF.

This chain connects TRBV7-9 to TRBJ1-4; TRBD1 matches 7 bases. The germline CDR1 and CDR2 sequences are SEHNR and FQNEAQ (reference sequence). The CDR3 contains 15 residues. The trim removed 1 base at V and 8 bases at J, leaving 7 bases unmatched. This CDR3 reads CASSLVRGLGEKLFF. The DNA for the CDR3 is TGTGCCAGCAGCTTAGTGAGGGGGCTGGGGGAAAAACTGTTTTTT.

The gene calls are TRBV11-3 and TRBJ2-1; TRBD2 agrees at 9 bases. Losses at the gene ends were 1 base for V and 4 bases for J; bases not matched to a gene: 2. CDR1 and CDR2 (germline): SGHNT, YENEEA. CDR3 size: 15 residues. DNA of the CDR3: TGTGCCAGCAGCTTAGTTCTAGCGGGGTACAATGAGCAGTTCTTC. Protein product: CASSLVLAGYNEQFF.

V and J are TRBV5-1 and TRBJ2-7; D gene uncertain. Germline V lookup: CDR1 SGHRS, CDR2 YFSETQ. V lost 0 bases and J 2 bases, leaving 12 bases between the germline ends. The CDR3 is 15 residues long. CDR3 in amino acids: CASSLGSRLTYEQYF. The CDR3 DNA sequence: TGCGCCAGCAGCTTGGGCAGCCGGCTGACCTACGAGCAGTACTTC.

The V and J genes are TRBV6-5 and TRBJ1-6; 10 positions match TRBD1. This CDR3 region has 13 residues. Germline-derived CDR1 and CDR2 are MNHEY and SVGAGI. Unmatched junction bases numbered 0, after V lost 6 bases and J lost 7 bases. The CDR3 nucleotides are TGTGCCAGCAGGGGACAGGGGAATTCACCCCTCCACTTT. Its translation: CASRGQGNSPLHF.

V is TRBV13 and J is TRBJ1-1; D remains unclear. This CDR3 has 13 amino acids. The V end was cut by 5 bases, the J end by 3 bases, with 10 bases between. The germline V gene encodes CDR1 PRHDT and CDR2 FYEKMQ (reference sequence). The CDR3 reads CASSKGRYTEAFF. CDR3 coding DNA: TGTGCCAGCAGCAAAGGACGGTACACTGAAGCTTTCTTT.